Listed below are T cell receptor beta chains from one sample, sequenced in a study of T cell repertoires in aging, cancer and after chemotherapy. TCRdb re-derived calls from the multiplex PCR reads in MiXCR, one entry per CDR3 protein. This sample has around 1,800 distinct CDR3 sequences, with roughly a fifth found just once. Material: blood. These receptors all come from a human donor with a solid tumor. Both conserved end residues are part of each CDR3. The D gene is left open where the match is weak. Size is stated for part of the rows, as once, few or many counts, or as a class when the clone is expanded.

V,D,J,size,CDR3,DNA
TRBV5-1,NA,TRBJ1-4,NA,CASRRPGGTNEKLFF,TGCGCCAGCCGCCGACCGGGGGGGACTAATGAAAAACTGTTTTTT
TRBV18,NA,TRBJ1-6,medium-sized,CASSPGTAYNSPLHF,TGTGCCAGCTCACCAGGAACAGCTTATAATTCACCCCTCCACTTT
TRBV5-4,NA,TRBJ2-1,medium-sized,CASSLGRNNEQFF,TGTGCCAGCAGCCTGGGGCGGAACAATGAGCAGTTCTTC
TRBV30,NA,TRBJ1-6,medium-sized,CAWSNLLYTGSNSPLHF,TGTGCCTGGTCGAACTTGCTTTACACAGGGTCGAATTCACCCCTCCACTTT
TRBV18,NA,TRBJ2-1,medium-sized,CASSSNLGHDEQFF,TGTGCCAGCTCGTCCAACTTAGGCCACGATGAGCAGTTCTTC
TRBV29-1,TRBD1,TRBJ2-1,medium-sized,CSVPKPGGRNEQFF,TGCAGCGTGCCTAAACCAGGGGGCCGAAATGAGCAGTTCTTC
TRBV20-1,NA,TRBJ1-3,NA,CSARDMGLSSEQGLRGNTIYF,TGCAGTGCTAGAGATATGGGCCTGTCCTCGGAGCAGGGTTTGAGGGGAAACACCATATATTTT
TRBV30,TRBD1,TRBJ1-2,medium-sized,CAWRDRGNYGYTF,TGTGCCTGGAGGGACAGGGGAAACTATGGCTACACCTTC
TRBV29-1,TRBD1,TRBJ1-1,NA,CSVGGDRGRGSTEAFF,TGCAGCGTTGGGGGGGACAGGGGGCGGGGGAGCACTGAAGCTTTCTTT
TRBV6-2/TRBV6-3,NA,TRBJ2-7,medium-sized,CASSDPGPTYEQYF,TGTGCCAGCAGTGACCCGGGGCCCACCTACGAGCAGTACTTC
TRBV18,NA,TRBJ1-6,NA,CASSPNRQGINSPLHF,TGTGCCAGCTCACCTAACCGGCAGGGAATTAATTCACCCCTCCACTTT
TRBV18,TRBD2,TRBJ2-1,NA,CASSPGTSGFDEQFF,TGTGCCAGCTCACCGGGGACTAGCGGGTTCGATGAGCAGTTCTTC
TRBV28,NA,TRBJ2-6,NA,CASSFWGAGANVLTF,TGTGCCAGCAGTTTTTGGGGGGCTGGGGCCAACGTCCTGACTTTC
TRBV7-9,NA,TRBJ1-2,medium-sized,CASSFTGLGAGYTF,TGTGCCAGCAGTTTTACGGGACTAGGGGCTGGCTACACCTTC
TRBV15,TRBD1,TRBJ2-7,large,CATSRDWDRGPEQYF,TGTGCCACCAGCAGAGATTGGGACAGGGGGCCAGAGCAGTACTTC
TRBV5-1,NA,TRBJ2-3,NA,CASNPGQGDDTQYF,TGCGCCAGCAACCCCGGGCAGGGAGATGATACGCAGTATTTT
TRBV13,TRBD1,TRBJ2-7,NA,CASSVGGQQGEQYF,TGTGCCAGCAGCGTAGGGGGACAGCAAGGGGAGCAGTACTTC
TRBV5-1,NA,TRBJ1-6,few,CASRLELSSYNSPLHF,TGCGCCAGCAGGTTGGAACTAAGCTCCTATAATTCACCCCTCCACTTT
TRBV5-1,TRBD2,TRBJ2-2,few,CASSLPAGGAGELFF,TGCGCCAGCAGCTTGCCAGCGGGAGGTGCCGGGGAGCTGTTTTTT
TRBV12-5,NA,TRBJ1-1,NA,CASGLVVSRGEYPTEAFF,TGTGCTAGTGGTTTGGTCGTCTCGCGAGGTGAATATCCCACTGAAGCTTTCTTT
TRBV7-2,NA,TRBJ2-3,NA,CASSLAGVTGTQYF,TGTGCCAGCAGCTTAGCGGGGGTCACAGGTACGCAGTATTTT
TRBV5-4,TRBD2,TRBJ2-1,NA,CASSPTSGSRDEQFF,TGTGCCAGCAGCCCGACTAGCGGGAGTAGGGATGAGCAGTTCTTC
TRBV6-2/TRBV6-3,NA,TRBJ2-7,medium-sized,CASIKGGSYEQYF,TGTGCCAGCATAAAGGGGGGGAGTTACGAGCAGTACTTC
TRBV20-1,TRBD2,TRBJ2-7,few,CSASGGLAGGTYEQYF,TGCAGTGCTAGTGGAGGACTAGCGGGAGGAACTTACGAGCAGTACTTC
TRBV7-9,TRBD1,TRBJ1-5,few,CASSYMTGGEPQHF,TGTGCCAGCAGCTATATGACAGGGGGCGAGCCCCAGCATTTT
TRBV5-6,NA,TRBJ2-7,medium-sized,CASSARDAYEQYF,TGTGCCAGCAGCGCCCGGGACGCCTACGAGCAGTACTTC
TRBV27,NA,TRBJ1-1,medium-sized,CASSSRLGGYTEAFF,TGTGCCAGCAGTTCCCGTCTCGGCGGGTACACTGAAGCTTTCTTT
TRBV5-6,NA,TRBJ2-7,medium-sized,CASSFPPTGEQYF,TGTGCCAGCAGCTTCCCCCCTACGGGGGAGCAGTACTTC
TRBV19,NA,TRBJ1-2,medium-sized,CASSIVGRRTGDGANYGYTF,TGTGCCAGTAGTATAGTAGGGCGAAGAACGGGAGATGGAGCTAACTATGGCTACACCTTC
TRBV28,TRBD2,TRBJ2-3,few,CASSWTSGFTDTQYF,TGTGCCAGCAGTTGGACTAGCGGGTTCACAGATACGCAGTATTTT
TRBV6-6,TRBD1,TRBJ2-1,large,CASSWTGNEQFF,TGTGCCAGCAGTTGGACAGGGAATGAGCAGTTCTTC
TRBV7-2,TRBD2,TRBJ2-1,NA,CASSLVGLAVGSEQFF,TGTGCCAGCAGCTTAGTCGGACTAGCGGTAGGGAGTGAGCAGTTCTTC
TRBV7-6,NA,TRBJ1-1,NA,CASSLSSGPGAEAFF,TGTGCCAGCAGCTTATCGTCGGGCCCAGGGGCTGAAGCTTTCTTT
TRBV27,NA,TRBJ1-5,NA,CASTPRTAYVSNQPQHF,TGTGCCAGCACCCCCCGGACAGCTTACGTTAGCAATCAGCCCCAGCATTTT
TRBV6-5,NA,TRBJ1-4,medium-sized,CASSRWKDDNEKLFF,TGTGCCAGCAGCCGATGGAAGGACGATAATGAAAAACTGTTTTTT
TRBV5-8,NA,TRBJ2-5,NA,CASSWGGEQYF,TGTGCCAGCAGCTGGGGAGGAGAGCAGTACTTC
TRBV18,NA,TRBJ2-3,few,CASSPQHILDTQYF,TGTGCCAGCTCACCACAACATATCTTAGATACGCAGTATTTT
TRBV20-1,TRBD1,TRBJ2-7,medium-sized,CSASDRDATYEQYF,TGCAGTGCTAGCGACAGGGACGCTACCTACGAGCAGTACTTC
TRBV19,NA,TRBJ2-3,NA,CARTGRTDTQYF,TGTGCCAGGACAGGTCGCACAGATACGCAGTATTTT
TRBV27,TRBD2,TRBJ2-7,NA,CASTLSGSVHEQYF,TGTGCCAGCACTCTTAGCGGGAGTGTCCACGAGCAGTACTTC
TRBV6-9,NA,TRBJ2-7,few,CATWGGGRSTTYEQYF,TGTGCCACCTGGGGGGGGGGGCGCAGTACAACCTACGAGCAGTACTTC
TRBV20-1,NA,TRBJ2-3,NA,CRGRGQGTDTQYF,TGCAGGGGGCGAGGGCAGGGGACAGATACGCAGTATTTT
TRBV27,TRBD2,TRBJ2-1,medium-sized,CASRDLSGSSYNEQFF,TGTGCCAGCAGGGACCTTAGCGGGAGTTCCTACAATGAGCAGTTCTTC
TRBV2,NA,TRBJ1-2,NA,CASSGDIQNGYTF,TGTGCCAGCAGTGGGGACATTCAAAATGGCTACACCTTC
TRBV5-1,TRBD2,TRBJ2-7,NA,CASSPWTSANTYEQYF,TGCGCCAGCAGCCCCTGGACTAGCGCAAACACCTACGAGCAGTACTTC
TRBV19,NA,TRBJ1-2,medium-sized,CASSDRGFPYGYTF,TGTGCCAGTAGTGACCGGGGATTCCCTTATGGCTACACCTTC
TRBV6-1,NA,TRBJ2-7,medium-sized,CASSDRSDSYEQYF,TGTGCCAGCAGTGATAGGAGCGATTCCTACGAGCAGTACTTC
TRBV5-6,NA,TRBJ2-7,medium-sized,CASSLEGVPPEQYF,TGTGCCAGCAGCTTGGAGGGTGTACCTCCCGAGCAGTACTTC
TRBV28,TRBD1,TRBJ2-2,NA,CASSYPTGKVNTGELFF,TGTGCCAGCAGTTACCCGACAGGGAAAGTGAACACCGGGGAGCTGTTTTTT
TRBV28,TRBD2,TRBJ2-7,NA,CASSSGGLAGLSYEQYF,TGTGCCAGCAGTTCAGGGGGACTAGCGGGCCTCTCCTACGAGCAGTACTTC
TRBV18,TRBD1,TRBJ1-5,medium-sized,CASSGTGDQPQHF,TGTGCCAGCTCGGGTACAGGGGACCAGCCCCAGCATTTT
TRBV29-1,TRBD1,TRBJ1-3,NA,CSVGGTGSGNTIYF,TGCAGCGTTGGGGGGACAGGCTCTGGAAACACCATATATTTT
TRBV6-1,NA,TRBJ1-5,medium-sized,CASSEAWQGRQPQHF,TGTGCCAGCAGTGAAGCATGGCAGGGCCGGCAGCCCCAGCATTTT
TRBV7-2,NA,TRBJ1-2,NA,CASSEPGRVNYGYTF,TGTGCCAGCAGCGAACCCGGCAGGGTTAACTATGGCTACACCTTC
TRBV7-5,NA,TRBJ2-5,medium-sized,CISVSEATGITRTQYF,NA